This TCR beta chain was obtained from a study of T cells in Graves' hyperthyroidism and ophthalmopathy. V dropped 5 bases and J dropped 6 bases, with 20 bases sitting between them. The length of the CDR3 is 15 residues. Germline assignment: CDR1 SGHRS and CDR2 YFSETQ. RNA transcripts were the template for amplifying TCR beta CDR3 regions. During a first-round RT-PCR of the TCR CDR3, the HTBI primer set was used. MiXCR was run by TCRdb on the multiplex PCR reads, yielding one entry per CDR3 protein. The sample lists around 190,000 distinct CDR3 sequences, about a sixth occurring once. The TCR was taken from a woman in her forties or fifties with Graves' hyperthyroidism. The chain employs TRBV5-1 and TRBJ1-1; a possible D gene is TRBD1 (5 bases). Sequencing was carried out using blood. The CDR3 nucleotides read TGCGCCAGCAGTTTCAGGGCTGGCCCTCGTGCTGAAGCTTTCTTT. It specifies CASSFRAGPRAEAFF.